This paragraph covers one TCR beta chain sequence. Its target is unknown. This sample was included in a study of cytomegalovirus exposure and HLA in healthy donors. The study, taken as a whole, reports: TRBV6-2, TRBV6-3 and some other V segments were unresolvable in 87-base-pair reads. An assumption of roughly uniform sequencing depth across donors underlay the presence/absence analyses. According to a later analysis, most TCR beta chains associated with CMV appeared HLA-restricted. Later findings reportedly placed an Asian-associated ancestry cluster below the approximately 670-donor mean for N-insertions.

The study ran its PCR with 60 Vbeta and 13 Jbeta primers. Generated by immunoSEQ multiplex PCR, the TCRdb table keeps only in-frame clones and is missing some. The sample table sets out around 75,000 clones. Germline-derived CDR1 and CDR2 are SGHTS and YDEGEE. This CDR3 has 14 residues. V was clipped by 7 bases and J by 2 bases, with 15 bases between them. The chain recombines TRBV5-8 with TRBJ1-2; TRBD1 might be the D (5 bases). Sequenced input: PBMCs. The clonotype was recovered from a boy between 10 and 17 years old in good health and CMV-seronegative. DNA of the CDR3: TGTGCCAGCCCATGGCGGGGGAGGAACTATGGCTACACCTTC. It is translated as CASPWRGRNYGYTF. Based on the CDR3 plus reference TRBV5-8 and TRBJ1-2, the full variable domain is EAGVTQSPTHLIKTRGQQATLRCSPISGHTSVYWYQQALGLGLQFLLWYDEGEERNRGNFPPRFSGRQFPNYSSELNVNALELEDSALYLCASPWRGRNYGYTFGSGTRLTVV.